The text below deals with one T cell receptor beta chain. This specimen comes from a study of blood T cell repertoires in COVID-19. Under the authors' procedure: Amplification from reference gene primers served as the basis for estimated nucleated cell counts. TCRdb keeps only in-frame clones here, not all; method: immunoSEQ multiplex PCR. Clone size and V and J calls were adopted from that table, with D and trimming inferred from the DNA. The data show some 270,000 clones, with 75% to 90% seen just once and approximately 4.2% held by the top ten. This CDR3 is built from 12 residues. Germline V gives CDR1 SEHNR, CDR2 FQNEAQ (reference sequence). Trimming pared 6 bases from V and 1 base from J, leaving 6 bases between. The cohort comprised adults aged roughly 18 to 100 years residing in under 30 US areas. Symptom resolution, clearance, or two negative PCRs marked donors in Cohort 3 as recovered.

Sequencing was performed on PBMCs or T cells enriched from blood (not recorded which). J is TRBJ1-1 and V is TRBV7-9, with D uncertain. This sequence was found in a woman aged 25 to 39 who had recovered from COVID-19. The CDR3 is CASRLGNTEAFF. CDR3 nucleotide sequence: TGTGCCAGCAGACTCGGGAACACTGAAGCTTTCTTT.